This T cell receptor beta chain was identified during a study of lymphopenia after photon versus proton radiotherapy. Study results and limitations: Post-nadir diversity loss with photons came from oligoclonal expansion, particularly CD8+ Temra cells. A bigger post-nadir fall in TCR diversity correlated inversely with survival time in deceased patients.

Details on this clone: What it binds is not known.

Clones were read by immunoSEQ multiplex PCR, and TCRdb kept only the in-frame ones, dropping some. The table includes roughly 57,000 clones, more than 70% detected once. Sequenced material: peripheral blood, taken from a patient treated with photon-based radiotherapy. This TCR was recovered from a man aged 50-59 years with gastric cancer.

The CDR3 is CASSLTHNEQFF. CDR3 bases: TGTGCCAGCAGCTTGACACACAATGAGCAGTTCTTC. This sequence joins TRBV5-5 and TRBJ2-1; D remains ambiguous. Germline V lookup: CDR1 SGHKS, CDR2 YYEKEE (reference sequence). The germline V and J ends were trimmed by 1 base and 5 bases, with 4 bases remaining between them. The CDR3 loop spans 12 amino acids. Complete variable domain (other parts from reference TRBV5-5 and TRBJ2-1): DAGVTQSPTHLIKTRGQQVTLRCSPISGHKSVSWYQQVLGQGPQFIFQYYEKEERGRGNFPDRFSARQFPNYSSELNVNALLLGDSALYLCASSLTHNEQFFGPGTRLTVL.